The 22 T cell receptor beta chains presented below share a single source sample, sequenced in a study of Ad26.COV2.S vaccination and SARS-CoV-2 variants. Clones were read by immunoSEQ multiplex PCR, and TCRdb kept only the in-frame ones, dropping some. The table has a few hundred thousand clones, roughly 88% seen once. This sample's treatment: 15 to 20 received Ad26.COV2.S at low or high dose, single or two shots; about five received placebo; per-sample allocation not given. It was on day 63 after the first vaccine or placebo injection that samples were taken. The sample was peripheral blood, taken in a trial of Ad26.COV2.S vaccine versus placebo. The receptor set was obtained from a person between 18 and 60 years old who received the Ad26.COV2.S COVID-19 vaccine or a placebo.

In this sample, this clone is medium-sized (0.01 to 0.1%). This chain's CDR3 is CASSDSLGARADTQYF. CDR3 coding DNA: TGTGCCAGCAGCGACTCCTTGGGGGCTCGCGCAGATACGCAGTATTTT. V usage is TRBV6-2 or TRBV6-3 and J usage is TRBJ2-3, with D possibly matching TRBD1 (6 bases). Germline assignment: CDR1 MNHEY and CDR2 SVGEGT. The CDR3 runs to 16 residues. V was shortened by 6 bases and J by 4 bases, with 20 bases between the two germline ends.

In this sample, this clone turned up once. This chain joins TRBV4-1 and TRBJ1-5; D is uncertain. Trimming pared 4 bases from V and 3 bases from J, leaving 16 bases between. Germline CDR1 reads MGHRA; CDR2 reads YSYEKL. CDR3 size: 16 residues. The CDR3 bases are TGCGCCAGCAGCCCCCAAATAGTGGGGTACAATCAGCCCCAGCATTTT. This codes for CASSPQIVGYNQPQHF.

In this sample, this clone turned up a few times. The CDR3 region has the DNA TGTGCCAGCAGCGTAGCGGGGGGGGGTAATGAAAAACTGTTTTTT. Residues: CASSVAGGGNEKLFF. The rearrangement uses TRBV9 and TRBJ1-4; a weak D match, TRBD1 (5 bases). V gave up 0 bases and J gave up 4 bases, with 10 bases separating them. The CDR3 is 15 amino acids. Germline loops: CDR1 SGDLS, CDR2 YYNGEE.

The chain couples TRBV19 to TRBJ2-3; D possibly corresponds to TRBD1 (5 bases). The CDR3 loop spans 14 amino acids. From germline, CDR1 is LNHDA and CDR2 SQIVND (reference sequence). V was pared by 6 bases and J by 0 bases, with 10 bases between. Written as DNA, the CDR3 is TGTGCCAGTAGACCTCCAGGGAGCACAGATACGCAGTATTTT. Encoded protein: CASRPPGSTDTQYF.

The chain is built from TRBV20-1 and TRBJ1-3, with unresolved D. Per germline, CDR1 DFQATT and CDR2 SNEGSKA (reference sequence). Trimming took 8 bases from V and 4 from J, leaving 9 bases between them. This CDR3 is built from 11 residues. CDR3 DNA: TGCAGTTTTCGCCTCGGAAACACCATATATTTT. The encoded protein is CSFRLGNTIYF.

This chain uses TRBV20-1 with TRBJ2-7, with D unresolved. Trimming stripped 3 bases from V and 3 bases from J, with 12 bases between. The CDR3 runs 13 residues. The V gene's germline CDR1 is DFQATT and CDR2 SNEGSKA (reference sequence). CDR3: CSASDLWGYEQYF. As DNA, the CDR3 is TGCAGTGCTAGTGACCTTTGGGGCTACGAGCAGTACTTC.

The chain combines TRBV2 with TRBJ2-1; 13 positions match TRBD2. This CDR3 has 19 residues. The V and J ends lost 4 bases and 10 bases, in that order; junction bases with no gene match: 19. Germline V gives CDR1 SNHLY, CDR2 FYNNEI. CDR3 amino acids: CASSGPTSGGPTTIWEQFF. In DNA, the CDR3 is TGTGCCAGCAGTGGACCGACTAGCGGGGGGCCCACCACCATCTGGGAGCAGTTCTTC.

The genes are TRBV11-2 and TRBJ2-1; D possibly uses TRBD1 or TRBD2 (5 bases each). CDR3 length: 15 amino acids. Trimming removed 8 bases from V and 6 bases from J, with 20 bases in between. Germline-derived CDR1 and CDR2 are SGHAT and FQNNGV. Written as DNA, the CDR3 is TGTGCCAGCGGGTCGTTAGGAACCGGGGCCAATGAGCAGTTCTTC. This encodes CASGSLGTGANEQFF.

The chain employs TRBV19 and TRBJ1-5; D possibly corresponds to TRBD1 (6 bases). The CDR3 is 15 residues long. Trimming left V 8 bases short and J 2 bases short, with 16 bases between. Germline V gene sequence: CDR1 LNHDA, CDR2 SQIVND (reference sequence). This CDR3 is CASDKTGPGNQPQHF. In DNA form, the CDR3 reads TGTGCCAGTGACAAAACAGGGCCGGGCAATCAGCCCCAGCATTTT.

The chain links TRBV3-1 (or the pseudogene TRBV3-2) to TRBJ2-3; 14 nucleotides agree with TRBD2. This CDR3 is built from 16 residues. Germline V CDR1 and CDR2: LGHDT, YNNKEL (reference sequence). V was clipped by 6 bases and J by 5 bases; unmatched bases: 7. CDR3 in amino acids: CASRTLGLAGVDTQYF. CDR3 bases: TGTGCCAGCAGAACCCTGGGACTAGCGGGGGTAGATACGCAGTATTTT.

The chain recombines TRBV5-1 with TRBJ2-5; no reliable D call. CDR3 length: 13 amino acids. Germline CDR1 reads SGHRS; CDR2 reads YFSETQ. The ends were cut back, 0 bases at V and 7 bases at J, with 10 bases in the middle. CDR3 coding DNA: TGCGCCAGCAGCTTGGACAAACTGGGGACCCAGTACTTC. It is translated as CASSLDKLGTQYF.

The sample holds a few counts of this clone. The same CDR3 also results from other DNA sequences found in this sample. The CDR3 bases are TGTGCCAGTAGTATTGACGGGCTCTCTGGGGCCAACGTCCTGACTTTC. As protein: CASSIDGLSGANVLTF. The rearrangement links TRBV19 to TRBJ2-6; no firm D call. From germline, CDR1 is LNHDA and CDR2 SQIVND (reference sequence). V was cut by 3 bases and J by 0 bases, with 9 bases left in between. This CDR3 has 16 residues.

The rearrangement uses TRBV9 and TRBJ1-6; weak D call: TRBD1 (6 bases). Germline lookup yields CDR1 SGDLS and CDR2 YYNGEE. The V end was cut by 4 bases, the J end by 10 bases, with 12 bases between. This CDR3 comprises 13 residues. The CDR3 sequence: CASSPGGGSPLHF. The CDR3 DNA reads TGTGCCAGCAGCCCCGGGGGCGGCTCACCCCTCCACTTT.

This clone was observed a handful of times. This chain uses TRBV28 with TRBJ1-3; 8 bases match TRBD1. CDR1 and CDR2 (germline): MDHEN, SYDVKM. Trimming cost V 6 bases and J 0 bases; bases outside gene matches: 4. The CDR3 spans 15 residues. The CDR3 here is CASSPGGYSGNTIYF. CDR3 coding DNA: TGTGCCAGCAGCCCAGGGGGCTACTCTGGAAACACCATATATTTT.

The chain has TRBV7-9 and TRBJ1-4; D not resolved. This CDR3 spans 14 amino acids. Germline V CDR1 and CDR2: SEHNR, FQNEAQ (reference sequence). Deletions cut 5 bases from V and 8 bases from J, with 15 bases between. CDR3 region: CASSNLLDGEKLFF. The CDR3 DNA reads TGTGCCAGCAGCAACCTCTTAGACGGGGAAAAACTGTTTTTT.

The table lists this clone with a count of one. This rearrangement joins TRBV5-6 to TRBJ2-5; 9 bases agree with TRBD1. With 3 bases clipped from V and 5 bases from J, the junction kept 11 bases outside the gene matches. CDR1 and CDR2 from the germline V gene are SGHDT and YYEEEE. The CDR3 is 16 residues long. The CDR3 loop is CASSYGQGMRGETQYF. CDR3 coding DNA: TGTGCCAGCAGCTACGGACAGGGGATGAGGGGGGAGACCCAGTACTTC.

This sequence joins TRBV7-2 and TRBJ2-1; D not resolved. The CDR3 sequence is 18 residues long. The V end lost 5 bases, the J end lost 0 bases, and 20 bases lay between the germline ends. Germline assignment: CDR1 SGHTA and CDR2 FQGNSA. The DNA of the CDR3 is TGTGCCAGCAGCCCCCTTTCCATTGCTCTGGGCTCCTACAATGAGCAGTTCTTC. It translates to CASSPLSIALGSYNEQFF.

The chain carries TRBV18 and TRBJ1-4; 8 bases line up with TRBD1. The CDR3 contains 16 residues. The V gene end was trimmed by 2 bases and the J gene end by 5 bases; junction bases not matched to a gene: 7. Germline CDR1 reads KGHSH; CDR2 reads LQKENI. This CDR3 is CASSPLTGVANEKLFF. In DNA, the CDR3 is TGTGCCAGCTCACCATTGACAGGGGTCGCAAATGAAAAACTGTTTTTT.

The CDR3 bases are TGTGCCTGGAGTGTGCGGCTGAACTATGGCTACACCTTC. It is translated as CAWSVRLNYGYTF. The chain combines TRBV30 with TRBJ1-2; D call uncertain. Germline CDR1 and CDR2: GTSNPN and SVGIG (reference sequence). Trimming cost V 0 bases and J 2 bases, with 7 bases left between them. This CDR3 contains 13 residues.

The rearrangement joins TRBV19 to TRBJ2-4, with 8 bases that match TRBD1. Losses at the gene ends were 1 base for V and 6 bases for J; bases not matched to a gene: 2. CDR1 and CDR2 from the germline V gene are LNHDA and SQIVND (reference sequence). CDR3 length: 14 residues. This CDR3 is CASSIGRGRNIQYF. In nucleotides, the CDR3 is TGTGCCAGTAGTATAGGCAGGGGGCGAAACATTCAGTACTTC.

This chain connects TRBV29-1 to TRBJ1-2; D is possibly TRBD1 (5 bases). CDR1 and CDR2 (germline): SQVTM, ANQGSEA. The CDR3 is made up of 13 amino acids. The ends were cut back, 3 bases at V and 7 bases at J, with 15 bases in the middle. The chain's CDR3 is CSVEKGRVGGYTF. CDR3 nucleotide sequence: TGCAGCGTTGAGAAGGGGCGGGTCGGTGGCTACACCTTC. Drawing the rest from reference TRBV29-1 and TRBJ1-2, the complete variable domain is SAVISQKPSRDICQRGTSLTIQCQVDSQVTMMFWYRQQPGQSLTLIATANQGSEATYESGFVIDKFPISRPNLTFSTLTVSNMSPEDSSIYLCSVEKGRVGGYTFGSGTRLTVV.

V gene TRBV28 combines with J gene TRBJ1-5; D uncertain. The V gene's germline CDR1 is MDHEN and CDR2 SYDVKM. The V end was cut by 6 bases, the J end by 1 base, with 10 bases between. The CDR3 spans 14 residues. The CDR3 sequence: CASREGSSNQPQHF. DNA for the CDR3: TGTGCCAGCAGGGAGGGCTCGAGCAATCAGCCCCAGCATTTT.